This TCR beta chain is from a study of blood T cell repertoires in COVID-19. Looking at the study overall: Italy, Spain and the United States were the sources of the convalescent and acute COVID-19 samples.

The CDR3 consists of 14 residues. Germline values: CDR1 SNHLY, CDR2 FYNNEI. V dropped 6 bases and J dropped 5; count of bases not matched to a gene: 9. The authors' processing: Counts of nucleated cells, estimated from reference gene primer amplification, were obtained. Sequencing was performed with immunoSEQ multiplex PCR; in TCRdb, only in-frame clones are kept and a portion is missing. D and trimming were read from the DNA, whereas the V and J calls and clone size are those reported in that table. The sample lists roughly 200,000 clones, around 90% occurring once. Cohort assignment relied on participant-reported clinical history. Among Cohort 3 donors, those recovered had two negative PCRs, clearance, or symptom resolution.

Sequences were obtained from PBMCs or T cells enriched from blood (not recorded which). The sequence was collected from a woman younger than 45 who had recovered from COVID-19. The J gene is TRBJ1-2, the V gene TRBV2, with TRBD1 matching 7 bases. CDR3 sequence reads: CASSVTRDSYGYTF. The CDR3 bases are TGTGCCAGCAGCGTAACCCGGGACAGTTATGGCTACACCTTC. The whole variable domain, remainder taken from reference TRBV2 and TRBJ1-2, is EPEVTQTPSHQVTQMGQEVILRCVPISNHLYFYWYRQILGQKVEFLVSFYNNEISEKSEIFDDQFSVERPDGSNFTLKIRSTKLEDSAMYFCASSVTRDSYGYTFGSGTRLTVV.